A selection of T cell receptor beta chains follows, all from one sample in a study of a mutant IDH1 vaccine in newly diagnosed glioma. These TCRs are of unknown antigen specificity. Sequencing used immunoSEQ multiplex PCR; TCRdb keeps in-frame clones, though not all of them. The sample has about 94,000 clones; around 92% are singletons. Here the sequenced sample was PBMCs, taken from a glioma patient whose treatment included an IDH1 peptide vaccine. The receptors stem from a woman in her fifties or sixties with glioma. Both conserved end residues are part of each CDR3. The D gene is left open where the match is weak. Some rows have no size entry. The others give once, few or many, or a class for an expanded clone.

>.|.|TRBV5-6|TRBJ2-7
TGTGCCAGCAGCCCTGGGCCCTCCTACGAGCAGTACTTC
CASSPGPSYEQYF
>.|few|TRBV5-1|TRBJ2-2
TGCGCCAGCAGCATCCGGACAGAAATCACCGGGGAGCTGTTTTTT
CASSIRTEITGELFF
>.|.|TRBV5-1|TRBJ1-6
TGCGCCAGCAGCCAAAGCTCCTATAATTCACCCCTCCACTTT
CASSQSSYNSPLHF
>TRBD2|.|TRBV7-3|TRBJ2-1
TGTGCCAGCAGATCGGCGGGAGCCTATGAGCAGTTCTTC
CASRSAGAYEQFF
>.|.|TRBV7-9|TRBJ1-2
TGTGCCAGCGCTCCCGGAGGGGGGTATGGCTACACCTTC
CASAPGGGYGYTF
>.|once|TRBV29-1|TRBJ2-3
TGCAGCGTTGTCAAGGTTGTAACAGATACGCAGTATTTT
CSVVKVVTDTQYF
>.|.|TRBV18|TRBJ1-1
TGTGCCAGCTCACCAAGACAGCTAAACACTGAAGCTTTCTTT
CASSPRQLNTEAFF
>.|.|TRBV5-1|TRBJ2-6
TGCGCCAGCAGCTTCCCAGGGGTCGGGGCCAACGTCCTGACTTTC
CASSFPGVGANVLTF
>.|.|TRBV11-2|TRBJ1-1
TGTGCCAGCAGCCCCCGAGCAGGATGGAGGAACACTGAAGCTTTCTTT
CASSPRAGWRNTEAFF
>TRBD2|.|TRBV5-1|TRBJ2-7
TGCGCCAGCAGCTTAGGGCTAGCGGGAGCCTACGAGCAGTACTTC
CASSLGLAGAYEQYF
>.|.|TRBV18|TRBJ1-2
TGTGCCAGCTCACCGGCACAGAACTATGGCTACACCTTC
CASSPAQNYGYTF
>TRBD2|few|TRBV7-9|TRBJ2-2
TGTGCCAGCAGCCCGGGACTAGCGGCGAACACCGGGGAGCTGTTTTTT
CASSPGLAANTGELFF
>.|.|TRBV30|TRBJ1-1
TGTGCCTGGAGGGCCGGGATGAACACTGAAGCTTTCTTT
CAWRAGMNTEAFF
>.|.|TRBV10-1|TRBJ1-3
TGCGCCAGCAAGCCAAACTCTGGAAACACCATATATTTT
CASKPNSGNTIYF
>.|.|TRBV5-1|TRBJ2-5
TGCGCCAGCAGCTATGATGGCAGGGCGGAGGAGACCCAGTACTTC
CASSYDGRAEETQYF
>.|once|TRBV5-1|TRBJ2-7
TGCGCCAGCAAACCGGACAACTCCTACGAGCAGTACTTC
CASKPDNSYEQYF
>.|.|TRBV18|TRBJ2-2
TGTGCCAGCTCACCAGGACAGAACACCGGGGAGCTGTTTTTT
CASSPGQNTGELFF
>TRBD1|.|TRBV30|TRBJ2-7
TGTGCCTGCGCTGAATCAGGGGGCTGGGTCTACGAGCAGTACTTC
CACAESGGWVYEQYF
>.|.|TRBV5-8|TRBJ2-1
TGTGCCAGCAGCTGGCGGGACGTTCCCTACAATGAGCAGTTCTTC
CASSWRDVPYNEQFF
>.|.|TRBV29-1|TRBJ2-6
TGCAGCGTTGACAGCTCTGGGGCCAACGTCCTGACTTTC
CSVDSSGANVLTF
>TRBD2|.|TRBV30|TRBJ2-1
TGTGCCTGGAACGACGCGGGAGGGTCCAATGAGCAGTTCTTC
CAWNDAGGSNEQFF
>.|.|TRBV6-5|TRBJ1-6
TGTGCCAGCAGTTATAGAGGGAACTATAATTCACCCCTCCACTTT
CASSYRGNYNSPLHF
>TRBD2|.|TRBV18|TRBJ2-1
TGTGCCAGCTCACCAGCGCTAGCGGGAGGGCCCAATGAGCAGTTCTTC
CASSPALAGGPNEQFF
>TRBD1|.|TRBV27|TRBJ2-3
TGTGCCAGCAGTGGCCTGAGGACAGGGGGAAGCACAGATACGCAGTATTTT
CASSGLRTGGSTDTQYF
>.|.|TRBV5-4|TRBJ1-1
TGTGCCAGCAGCTTGGGGGTAGGTGGGATCACTGAAGCTTTCTTT
CASSLGVGGITEAFF
>.|.|TRBV5-4|TRBJ1-6
TGTGCCAGCAGCTTGGCTGGACCGTCGAATTCACCCCTCCACTTT
CASSLAGPSNSPLHF
>.|.|TRBV5-1|TRBJ1-4
TGCGCCAGCAGGGACCAGGGCAGGGGTGAAAAACTGTTTTTT
CASRDQGRGEKLFF
>.|.|TRBV27|TRBJ2-7
TGTGCCAGCAGTACGGGACGGATCCCCTACGAGCAGTACTTC
CASSTGRIPYEQYF
>TRBD1|.|TRBV10-2|TRBJ1-6
TGCGCCAGTTCGGGACAGGGAAGTTCACCCCTCCACTTT
CASSGQGSSPLHF
>.|.|TRBV9|TRBJ1-2
TGTGCCAGCAACCCCTCACAGGGAGGGAACTATGGCTACACCTTC
CASNPSQGGNYGYTF
>.|.|TRBV6-5|TRBJ1-2
TGTGCCAGCAGTTTGTCCCGAAGAGTATCCTATGGCTACACCTTC
CASSLSRRVSYGYTF
>.|once|TRBV9|TRBJ1-5
TGTGCCAGCAGCCCTGGGGCAGGGGAGATTCAGCCCCAGCATTTT
CASSPGAGEIQPQHF
>.|.|TRBV7-9|TRBJ1-2
TGTGCCAGCGACCGGGACCGGGAGAACTATGGCTACACCTTC
CASDRDRENYGYTF
>TRBD1|.|TRBV5-1|TRBJ2-7
TGCGCCAGCAGCTACGGGACAGTGCCAGCCTACGAGCAGTACTTC
CASSYGTVPAYEQYF
>.|few|TRBV6-5|TRBJ2-7
TGTGCCAGCAGTGGCCCGTACGAGCAGTACTTC
CASSGPYEQYF
>TRBD1|.|TRBV5-1|TRBJ2-3
TGCGTCAGCAGCGACCGTGGACAGGTCTCAGATACGCAGTATTTT
CVSSDRGQVSDTQYF
>.|.|TRBV9|TRBJ2-1
TGTGCCAGCAGCGTAGGGCCAGACCTCTTACGGGGCTCCTACAATGAGCAGTTCTTC
CASSVGPDLLRGSYNEQFF
>TRBD2|.|TRBV11-2|TRBJ2-1
TGTGCCAGCAGCTTTTGGGCGGGAGCCCCCAATGAGCAGTTCTTC
CASSFWAGAPNEQFF
>.|.|TRBV6-1|TRBJ2-7
TGTGCCAGCAGGTTCAGGGGGGCCTACGAGCAGTACTTC
CASRFRGAYEQYF
>.|.|TRBV30|TRBJ2-1
TGTGCCTGGGATGACTTTAGGGGGCAGTTCTTC
CAWDDFRGQFF
>.|.|TRBV18|TRBJ2-5
TGTGCCAGCCAGCCACAGCTGAGGGAGACCCAGTACTTC
CASQPQLRETQYF
>TRBD1|.|TRBV2|TRBJ1-1
TGTGCCAGCAGTTTCCCCTCCCAGGACAGGGAGGCTTTCTTT
CASSFPSQDREAFF
>.|.|TRBV28|TRBJ1-4
TGTGCCAGCAGTTTGTTGACCAACCGGAATGAAAAACTGTTTTTT
CASSLLTNRNEKLFF
>.|.|TRBV28|TRBJ1-1
TGTGCCAGCACCCCGGGGCAGAACACTGAAGCTTTCTTT
CASTPGQNTEAFF
>TRBD2|.|TRBV27|TRBJ2-3
TGTGCCAGCAGTTTAACTAGCGGGAGTCAGAATACGCAGTATTTT
CASSLTSGSQNTQYF
>.|.|TRBV7-8|TRBJ2-5
TGTGCCAGCAGCCCCCTTCCATCGGGCTCAGGGGAGACCCAGTACTTC
CASSPLPSGSGETQYF
>.|few|TRBV7-8|TRBJ1-2
TGTGCCAGCAGCTTAGAGGGAGCTAACTATGGCTACACCTTC
CASSLEGANYGYTF
>TRBD2|.|TRBV11-2|TRBJ2-1
TGTGCCAGCAGCTCGACTAGCGGGAGAAGGCTTGAGCAGTTCTTC
CASSSTSGRRLEQFF
>TRBD2|.|TRBV9|TRBJ2-1
TGTGCCAGCAGCATTAGCGGGAGGTCGGGAAATGAGCAGTTCTTC
CASSISGRSGNEQFF
>.|.|TRBV27|TRBJ1-5
TGTGCCAGCAGTGCCCGTACTGGGGAAGGAGGCAATCAGCCCCAGCATTTT
CASSARTGEGGNQPQHF
>.|once|TRBV7-3|TRBJ2-1
TGTGCCAGCAGACTTGACTCCTACAATGAGCAGTTCTTC
CASRLDSYNEQFF
>TRBD1|.|TRBV9|TRBJ1-2
TGTGCCAGCAGCGGGACAGGGGCCGGGGGTAACTATGGCTACACCTTC
CASSGTGAGGNYGYTF
>.|.|TRBV27|TRBJ1-6
TGTGCCAGCAGTTTTACCCCCTATAATGTAAATTCACCCCTCCACTTT
CASSFTPYNVNSPLHF
>.|.|TRBV29-1|TRBJ1-4
TGCAGCGTTTCCGACAGTGCAACTAATGAAAAACTGTTTTTT
CSVSDSATNEKLFF
>.|.|TRBV5-1|TRBJ2-2
TGCGCCAGCAGCTTGGCCGGGGACACCGGGGAGCTGTTTTTT
CASSLAGDTGELFF